This T cell receptor beta chain was recorded in a study of blood T cell repertoires in COVID-19. The wider study: The United States, Italy and Spain provided the acute and convalescent COVID-19 samples. T cells, B-cell-depleted T cells, or PBMCs provided the cDNA or gDNA that served as material.

This clone was seen just once. Original processing notes: Estimated nucleated cell counts came from reference gene primer amplification. This table comes from immunoSEQ multiplex PCR, and its TCRdb copy is limited to in-frame clones, with some not included. V, J and clone size derive from that table, while D and trimming were established from the DNA sequence. The repertoire has some 42,000 clones, 70% to 90% of them found once; the top ten carry about 4%. The length of the CDR3 is 19 residues. The sequenced sample consisted of peripheral blood. The receptor was derived from a human donor in a cohort sampled during active COVID-19. This sequence joins TRBV21-1 and TRBJ2-1; the DNA was not used to check the table's D call, TRBD1. TRBV21-1 is assigned pseudogene status. This CDR3 reads CASSTSAETGGENYNEQFF. The CDR3 DNA follows: TGTGCCAGCAGCACATCGGCAGAAACAGGGGGCGAGAACTACAATGAGCAGTTCTTC.